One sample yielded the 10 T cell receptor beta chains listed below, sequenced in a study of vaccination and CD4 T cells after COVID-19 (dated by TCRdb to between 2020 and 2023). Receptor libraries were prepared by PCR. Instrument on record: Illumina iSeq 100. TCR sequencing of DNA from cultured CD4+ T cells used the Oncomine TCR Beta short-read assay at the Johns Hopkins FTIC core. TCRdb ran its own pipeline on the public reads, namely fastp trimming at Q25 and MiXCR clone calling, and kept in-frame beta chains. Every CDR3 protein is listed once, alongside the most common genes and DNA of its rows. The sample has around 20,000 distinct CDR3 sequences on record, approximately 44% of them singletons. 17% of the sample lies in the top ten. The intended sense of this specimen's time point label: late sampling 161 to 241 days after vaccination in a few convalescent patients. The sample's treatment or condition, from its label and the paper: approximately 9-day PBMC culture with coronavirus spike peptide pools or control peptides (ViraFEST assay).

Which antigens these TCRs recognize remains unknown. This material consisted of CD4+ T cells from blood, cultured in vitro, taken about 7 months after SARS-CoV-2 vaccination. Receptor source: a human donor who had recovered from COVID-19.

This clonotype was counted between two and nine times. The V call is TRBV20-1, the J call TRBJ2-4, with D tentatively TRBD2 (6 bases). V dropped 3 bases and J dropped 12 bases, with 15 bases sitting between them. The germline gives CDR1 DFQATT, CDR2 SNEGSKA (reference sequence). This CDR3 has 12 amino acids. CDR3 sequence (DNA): TGCAGTGCTAGTGAGGGAGGCGGGGATCAGTACTTC. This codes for CSASEGGGDQYF.

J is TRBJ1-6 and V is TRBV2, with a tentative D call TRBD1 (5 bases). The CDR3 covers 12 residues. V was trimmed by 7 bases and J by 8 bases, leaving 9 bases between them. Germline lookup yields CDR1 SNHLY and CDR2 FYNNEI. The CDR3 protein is CASKVGDSPLHF. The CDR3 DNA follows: TGTGCCAGCAAAGTAGGGGATTCACCCCTCCACTTT. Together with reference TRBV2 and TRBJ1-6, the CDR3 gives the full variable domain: EPEVTQTPSHQVTQMGQEVILRCVPISNHLYFYWYRQILGQKVEFLVSFYNNEISEKSEIFDDQFSVERPDGSNFTLKIRSTKLEDSAMYFCASKVGDSPLHFGNGTRLTVT.

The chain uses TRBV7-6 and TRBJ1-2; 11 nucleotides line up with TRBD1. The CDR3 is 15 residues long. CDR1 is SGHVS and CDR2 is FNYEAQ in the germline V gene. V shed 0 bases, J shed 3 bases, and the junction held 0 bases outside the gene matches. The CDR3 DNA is TGTGCCAGCAGCTTAGCGGGACAGGGGGACTATGGCTACACCTTC. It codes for CASSLAGQGDYGYTF. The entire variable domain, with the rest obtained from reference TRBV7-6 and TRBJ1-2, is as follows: GAGVSQSPRYKVTKRGQDVALRCDPISGHVSLYWYRQALGQGPEFLTYFNYEAQQDKSGLPNDRFSAERPEGSISTLTIQRTEQRDSAMYRCASSLAGQGDYGYTFGSGTRLTVV.

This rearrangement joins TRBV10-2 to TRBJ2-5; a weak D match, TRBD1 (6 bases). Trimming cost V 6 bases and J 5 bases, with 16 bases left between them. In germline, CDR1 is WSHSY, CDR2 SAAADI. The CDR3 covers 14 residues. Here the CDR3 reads CASRTNRAGETQYF. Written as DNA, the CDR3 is TGCGCCAGCAGGACGAACAGGGCCGGGGAGACCCAGTACTTC.

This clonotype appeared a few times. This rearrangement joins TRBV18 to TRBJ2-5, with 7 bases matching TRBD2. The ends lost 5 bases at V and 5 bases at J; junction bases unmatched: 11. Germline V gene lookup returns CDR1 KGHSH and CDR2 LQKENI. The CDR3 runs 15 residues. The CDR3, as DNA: TGTGCCAGCTCAGCTACACTAGCGTCAGGGGAGACCCAGTACTTC. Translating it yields CASSATLASGETQYF. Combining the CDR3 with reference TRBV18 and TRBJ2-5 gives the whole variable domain NAGVMQNPRHLVRRRGQEARLRCSPMKGHSHVYWYRQLPEEGLKFMVYLQKENIIDESGMPKERFSAEFPKEGPSILRIQQVVRGDSAAYFCASSATLASGETQYFGPGTRLLVL.

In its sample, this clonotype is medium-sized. CDR3 coding DNA: TGCAGTGCCCGGGTGGGATTGGGTCAGCCCCAGCATTTT. It specifies CSARVGLGQPQHF. This rearrangement joins TRBV20-1 to TRBJ1-5; D not certain. The V gene lost 6 bases and the J gene lost 6 bases, with 15 bases spanning the gap. The germline V gene encodes CDR1 DFQATT and CDR2 SNEGSKA (reference sequence). The CDR3 is made up of 13 amino acids.

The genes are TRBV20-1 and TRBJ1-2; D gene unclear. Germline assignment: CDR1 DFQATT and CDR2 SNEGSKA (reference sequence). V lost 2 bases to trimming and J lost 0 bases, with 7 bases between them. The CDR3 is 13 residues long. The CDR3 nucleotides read TGCAGTGCTAGACCCCTTGCTAACTATGGCTACACCTTC. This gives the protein CSARPLANYGYTF.

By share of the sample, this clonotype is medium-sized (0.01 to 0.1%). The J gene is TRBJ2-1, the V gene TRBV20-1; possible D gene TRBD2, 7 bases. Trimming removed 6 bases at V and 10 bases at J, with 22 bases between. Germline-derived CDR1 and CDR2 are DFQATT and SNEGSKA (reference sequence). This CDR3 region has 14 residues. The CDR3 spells CSAWGGATGLEQFF. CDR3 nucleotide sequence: TGCAGTGCCTGGGGGGGGGCCACAGGGTTAGAGCAGTTCTTC.

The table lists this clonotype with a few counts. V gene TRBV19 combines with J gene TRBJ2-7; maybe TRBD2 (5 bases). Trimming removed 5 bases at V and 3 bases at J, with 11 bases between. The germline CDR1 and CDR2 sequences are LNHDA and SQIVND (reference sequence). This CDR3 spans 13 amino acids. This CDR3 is CASSRTGNYEQYF. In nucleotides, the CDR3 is TGTGCCAGTAGTCGGACGGGGAACTACGAGCAGTACTTC.

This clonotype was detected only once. The CDR3 DNA follows: TGTGCCAGCAGCTCCAGAACAGGGGTGATCCCCGGGGAGCTGTTTTTT. The encoded protein is CASSSRTGVIPGELFF. The V call is TRBV7-3, the J call TRBJ2-2, with 7 bases fitting TRBD1. CDR3 length equals 16 residues. V shed 4 bases and J 6 bases; nucleotides not matched to a gene: 11. Looked up from germline, CDR1 is SGHTA and CDR2 is FQGTGA.